The T cell receptor beta chain described here comes from a study of cytomegalovirus exposure and HLA in healthy donors. Use of 60 Vbeta and 13 Jbeta primers characterized the PCR. Profiled with immunoSEQ multiplex PCR; TCRdb holds only in-frame clones, not every one. The sample consists of around 130,000 clones, 80% of them appearing once. In germline, CDR1 is LNHDA, CDR2 SQIVND (reference sequence). The CDR3 spans 15 residues. Trimming removed 7 bases from V and 1 base from J; junction bases left unmatched: 6. This chain connects TRBV19 to TRBJ2-2; 7 bases map to TRBD2. The TCR comes from a male donor in good health and CMV-seronegative. The sample taken for sequencing was PBMCs. Here the CDR3 DNA reads TGTGCCAGTAAGTCTGCGGGGGTGAACACCGGGGAGCTGTTTTTT. Encoded protein: CASKSAGVNTGELFF.